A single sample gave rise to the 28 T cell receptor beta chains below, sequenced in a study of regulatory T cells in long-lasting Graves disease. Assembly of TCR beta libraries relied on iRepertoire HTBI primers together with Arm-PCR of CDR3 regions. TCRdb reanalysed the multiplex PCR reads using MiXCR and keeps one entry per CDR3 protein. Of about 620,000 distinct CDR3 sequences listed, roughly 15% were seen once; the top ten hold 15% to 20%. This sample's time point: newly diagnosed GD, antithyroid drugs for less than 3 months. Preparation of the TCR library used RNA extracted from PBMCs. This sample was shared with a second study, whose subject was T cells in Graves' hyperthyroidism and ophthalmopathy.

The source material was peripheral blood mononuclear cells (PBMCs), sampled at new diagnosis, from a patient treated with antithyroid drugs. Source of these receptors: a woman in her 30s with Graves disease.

The CDR3 reads CASSQLDSPVEKLFF. The CDR3 bases are TGTGCCAGCTCGCAACTGGACAGCCCTGTTGAAAAACTGTTTTTT. This sequence joins TRBV5-6 and TRBJ1-4; a possible D gene is TRBD1 (6 bases). Between the trimmed V and J ends, which lost 7 bases and 7 bases, there was a span of 20 bases. The CDR3 totals 15 residues. Per the germline V gene, CDR1 is SGHDT and CDR2 is YYEEEE.

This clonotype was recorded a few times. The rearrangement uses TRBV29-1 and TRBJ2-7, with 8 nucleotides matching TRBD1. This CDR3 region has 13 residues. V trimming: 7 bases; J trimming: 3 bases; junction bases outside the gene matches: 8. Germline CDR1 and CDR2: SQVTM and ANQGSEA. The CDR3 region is CSAVGTGYYEQYF. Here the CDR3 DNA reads TGCAGCGCCGTCGGGACAGGATACTACGAGCAGTACTTC.

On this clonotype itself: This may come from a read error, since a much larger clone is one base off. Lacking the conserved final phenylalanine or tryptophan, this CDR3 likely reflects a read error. CDR3 residues: CASSFPGSNQPQHL. CDR3 coding DNA: TGTGCCAGCAGTTTCCCGGGCTCCAATCAGCCCCAGCATCTT. The rearrangement links TRBV28 to TRBJ1-5; D is unclear. The CDR3 has 14 residues. CDR1 and CDR2 (germline): MDHEN, SYDVKM. Trimming took 3 bases from V and 3 from J, leaving 9 bases between them.

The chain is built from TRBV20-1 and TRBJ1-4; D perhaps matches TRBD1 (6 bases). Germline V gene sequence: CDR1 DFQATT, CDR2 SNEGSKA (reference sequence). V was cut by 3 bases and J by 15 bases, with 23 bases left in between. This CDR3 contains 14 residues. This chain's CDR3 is CSARPVTGLGSVFF. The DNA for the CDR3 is TGCAGTGCTAGGCCGGTGACAGGACTTGGGTCGGTGTTTTTT.

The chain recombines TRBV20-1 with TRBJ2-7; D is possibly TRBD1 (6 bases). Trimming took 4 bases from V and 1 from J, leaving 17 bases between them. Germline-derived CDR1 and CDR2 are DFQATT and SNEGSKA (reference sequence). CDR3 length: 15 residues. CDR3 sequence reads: CSATPPGRGSYEQYF. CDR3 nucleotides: TGCAGTGCTACTCCCCCGGGCAGGGGTTCCTACGAGCAGTACTTC.

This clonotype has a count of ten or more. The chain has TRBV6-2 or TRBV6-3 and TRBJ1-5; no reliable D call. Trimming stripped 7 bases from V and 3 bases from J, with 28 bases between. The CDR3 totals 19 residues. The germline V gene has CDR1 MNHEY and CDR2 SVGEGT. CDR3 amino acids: CASTPRAATRFDYNQPQHF. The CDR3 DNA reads TGTGCCAGCACCCCCCGGGCAGCTACTAGATTCGATTACAATCAGCCCCAGCATTTT.

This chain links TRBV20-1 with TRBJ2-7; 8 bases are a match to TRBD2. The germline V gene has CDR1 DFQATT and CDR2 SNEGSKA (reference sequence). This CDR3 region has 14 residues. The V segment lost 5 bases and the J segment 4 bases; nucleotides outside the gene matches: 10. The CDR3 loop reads CSAQAGVASYEQYF. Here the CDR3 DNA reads TGCAGTGCTCAAGCGGGAGTAGCCTCTTACGAGCAGTACTTC.

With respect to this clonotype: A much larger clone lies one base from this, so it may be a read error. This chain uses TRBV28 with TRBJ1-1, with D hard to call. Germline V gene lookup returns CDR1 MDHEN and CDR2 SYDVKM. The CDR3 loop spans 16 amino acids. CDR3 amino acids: CASSSSMGAAYTEAFF. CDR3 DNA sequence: TGTGCCAGCAGTTCGTCAATGGGAGCAGCGTACACTGAAGCTTTCTTC.

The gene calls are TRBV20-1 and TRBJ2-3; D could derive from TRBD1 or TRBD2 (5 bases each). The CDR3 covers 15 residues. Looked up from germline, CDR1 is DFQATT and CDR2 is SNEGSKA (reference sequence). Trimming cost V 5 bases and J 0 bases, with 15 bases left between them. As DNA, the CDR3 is TGCAGTGCTCCAGGGACGTTCACTAGCACAGATACGCAGTATTTT. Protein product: CSAPGTFTSTDTQYF.

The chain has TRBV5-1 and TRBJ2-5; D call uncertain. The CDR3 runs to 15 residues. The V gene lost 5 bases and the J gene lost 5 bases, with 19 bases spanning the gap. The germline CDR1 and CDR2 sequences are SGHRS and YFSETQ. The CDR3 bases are TGCGCCAGCAGGGTAAATGGCGCGCGCTTGGAGACCCAGTACTTC. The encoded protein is CASRVNGARLETQYF.

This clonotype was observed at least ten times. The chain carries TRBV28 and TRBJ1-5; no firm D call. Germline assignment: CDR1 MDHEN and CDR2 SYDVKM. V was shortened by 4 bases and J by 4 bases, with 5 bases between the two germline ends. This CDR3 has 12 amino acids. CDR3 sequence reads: CASSWQNQPQHF. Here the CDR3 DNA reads TGTGCCAGCAGTTGGCAGAATCAGCCCCAGCATTTT.

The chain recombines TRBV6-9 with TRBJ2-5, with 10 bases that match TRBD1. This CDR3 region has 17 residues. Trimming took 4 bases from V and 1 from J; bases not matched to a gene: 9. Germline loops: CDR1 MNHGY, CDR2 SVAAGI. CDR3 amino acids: CASSSGQGIIIQETQYF. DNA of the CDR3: TGTGCCAGCAGTTCGGGACAGGGGATAATCATCCAAGAGACCCAGTACTTC.

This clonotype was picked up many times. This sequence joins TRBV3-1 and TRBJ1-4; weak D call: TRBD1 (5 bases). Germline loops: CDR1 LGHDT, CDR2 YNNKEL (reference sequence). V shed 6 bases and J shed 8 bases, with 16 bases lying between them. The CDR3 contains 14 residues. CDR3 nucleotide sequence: TGTGCCAGCAGTCAACGGGGGAGAGAAGAAAAACTGTTTTTT. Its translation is CASSQRGREEKLFF. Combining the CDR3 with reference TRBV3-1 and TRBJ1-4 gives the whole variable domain DTAVSQTPKYLVTQMGNDKSIKCEQNLGHDTMYWYKQDSKKFLKIMFSYNNKELIINETVPNRFSPKSPDKAHLNLHINSLELGDSAVYFCASSQRGREEKLFFGSGTQLSVL.

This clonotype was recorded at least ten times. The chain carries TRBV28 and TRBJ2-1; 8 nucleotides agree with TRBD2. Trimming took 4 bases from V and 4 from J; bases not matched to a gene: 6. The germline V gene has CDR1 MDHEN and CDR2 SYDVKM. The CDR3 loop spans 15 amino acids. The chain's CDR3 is CASSSPGLVYNEQFF. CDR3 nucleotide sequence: TGTGCCAGCAGTTCTCCGGGACTAGTTTACAATGAGCAGTTCTTC.

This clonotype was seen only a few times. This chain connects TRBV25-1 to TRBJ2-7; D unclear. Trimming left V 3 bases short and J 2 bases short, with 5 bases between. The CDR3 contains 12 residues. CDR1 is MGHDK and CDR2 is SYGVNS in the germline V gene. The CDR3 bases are TGTGCCAGCAGTGACCCAACCTACGAGCAGTACTTC. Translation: CASSDPTYEQYF.

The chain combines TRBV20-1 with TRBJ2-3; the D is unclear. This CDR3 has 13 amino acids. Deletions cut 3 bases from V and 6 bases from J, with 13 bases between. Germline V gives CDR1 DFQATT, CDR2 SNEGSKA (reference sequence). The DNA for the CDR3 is TGCAGTGCTAGTAGTGTAAACACGGATACGCAGTATTTT. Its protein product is CSASSVNTDTQYF.

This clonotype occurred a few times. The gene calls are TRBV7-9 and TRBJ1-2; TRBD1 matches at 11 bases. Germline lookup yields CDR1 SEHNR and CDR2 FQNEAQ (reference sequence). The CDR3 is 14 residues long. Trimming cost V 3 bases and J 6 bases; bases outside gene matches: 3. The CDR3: CASSFGTGGDGYTF. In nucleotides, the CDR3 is TGTGCCAGCAGCTTCGGGACAGGGGGAGATGGCTACACCTTC.

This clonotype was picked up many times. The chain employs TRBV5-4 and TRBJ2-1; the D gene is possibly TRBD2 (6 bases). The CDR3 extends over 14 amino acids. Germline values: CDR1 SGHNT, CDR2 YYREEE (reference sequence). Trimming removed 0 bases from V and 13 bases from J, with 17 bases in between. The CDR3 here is CASSLAGGPPLQFF. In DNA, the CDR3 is TGTGCCAGCAGCTTGGCCGGGGGACCCCCCCTCCAGTTCTTC.

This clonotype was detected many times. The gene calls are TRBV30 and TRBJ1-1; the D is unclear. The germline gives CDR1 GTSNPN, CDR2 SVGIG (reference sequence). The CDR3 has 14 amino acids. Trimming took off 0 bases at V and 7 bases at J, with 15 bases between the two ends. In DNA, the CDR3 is TGTGCCTGGAGTGTACCACCGACGGGAAATGAAGCTTTCTTT. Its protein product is CAWSVPPTGNEAFF.

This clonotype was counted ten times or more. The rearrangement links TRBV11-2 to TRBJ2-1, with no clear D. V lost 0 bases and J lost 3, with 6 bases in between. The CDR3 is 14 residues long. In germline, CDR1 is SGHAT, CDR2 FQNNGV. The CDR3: CASSLDNNYNEQFF. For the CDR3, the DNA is TGTGCCAGCAGCTTAGATAACAACTACAATGAGCAGTTCTTC.

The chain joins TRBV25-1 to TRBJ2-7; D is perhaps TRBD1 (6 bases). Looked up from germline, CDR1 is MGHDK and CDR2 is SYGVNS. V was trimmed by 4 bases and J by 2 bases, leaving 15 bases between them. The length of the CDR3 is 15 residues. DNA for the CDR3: TGTGCCAGCAGTGCCAGGACAGCCAAAACCTACGAGCAGTACTTC. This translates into CASSARTAKTYEQYF.

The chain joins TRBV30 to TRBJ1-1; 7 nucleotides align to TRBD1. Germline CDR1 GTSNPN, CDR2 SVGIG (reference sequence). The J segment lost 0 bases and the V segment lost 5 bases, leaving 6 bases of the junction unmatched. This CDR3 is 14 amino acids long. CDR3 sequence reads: CAWDRQGMNTEAFF. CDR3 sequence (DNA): TGTGCCTGGGATCGACAGGGCATGAACACTGAAGCTTTCTTT.

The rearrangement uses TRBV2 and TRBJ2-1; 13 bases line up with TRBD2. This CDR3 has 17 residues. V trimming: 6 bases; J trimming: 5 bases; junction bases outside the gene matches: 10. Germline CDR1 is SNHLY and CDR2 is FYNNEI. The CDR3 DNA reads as TGTGCCAGCAGACGACTAGCGGGAGGATCGGCTGACAATGAGCAGTTCTTC. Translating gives CASRRLAGGSADNEQFF.

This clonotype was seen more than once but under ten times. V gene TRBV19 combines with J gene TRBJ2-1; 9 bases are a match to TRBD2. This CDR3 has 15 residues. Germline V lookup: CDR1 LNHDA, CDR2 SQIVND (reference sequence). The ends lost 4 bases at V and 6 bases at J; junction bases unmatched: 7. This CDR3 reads CASSTIAGVGNEQFF. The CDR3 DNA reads TGTGCCAGTAGTACGATAGCGGGAGTGGGCAATGAGCAGTTCTTC.

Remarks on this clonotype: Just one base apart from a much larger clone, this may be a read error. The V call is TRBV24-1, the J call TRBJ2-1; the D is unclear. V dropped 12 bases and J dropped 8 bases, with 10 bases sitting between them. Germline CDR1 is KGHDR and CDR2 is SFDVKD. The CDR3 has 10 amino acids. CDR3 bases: TGTGCCGCCCGCCCGGATGAGCAGTTCTTC. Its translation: CAARPDEQFF.

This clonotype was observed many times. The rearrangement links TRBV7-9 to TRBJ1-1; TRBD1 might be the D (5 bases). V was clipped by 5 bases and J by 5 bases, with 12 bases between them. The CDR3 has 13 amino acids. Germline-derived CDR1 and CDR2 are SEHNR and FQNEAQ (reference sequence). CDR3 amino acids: CASSKPGSTEAFF. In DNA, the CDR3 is TGTGCCAGCAGCAAACCAGGGTCGACTGAAGCTTTCTTT.

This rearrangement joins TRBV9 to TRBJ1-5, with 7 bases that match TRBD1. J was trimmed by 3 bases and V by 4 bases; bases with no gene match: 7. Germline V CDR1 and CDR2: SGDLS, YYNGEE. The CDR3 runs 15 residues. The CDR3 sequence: CASSTWGQPNQPQHF. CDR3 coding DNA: TGTGCCAGCAGCACTTGGGGACAGCCCAATCAGCCCCAGCATTTT.

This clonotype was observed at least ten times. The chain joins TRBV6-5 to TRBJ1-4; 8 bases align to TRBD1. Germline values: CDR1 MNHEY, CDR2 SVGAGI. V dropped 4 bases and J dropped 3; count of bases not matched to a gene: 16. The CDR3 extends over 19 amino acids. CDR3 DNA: TGTGCCAGCAGTTTCACAGGGGGGGTCAAAAGTTCGGCTAATGAAAAACTGTTTTTT. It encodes CASSFTGGVKSSANEKLFF.